The next 11 T cell receptor beta chains were all read from a single sample in a study of T cell responses to AZD1222 COVID-19 vaccine. This table comes from immunoSEQ multiplex PCR, and its TCRdb copy is limited to in-frame clones, with some not included. Of 90,000 to 120,000 clones detected, about 90% appear once; the ten largest clones hold 6.6%. Here the sequenced sample was peripheral blood, taken on day 0 of AZD1222 vaccination. Receptor source: an adult in good health.

The J gene is TRBJ2-7, the V gene TRBV29-1, with 7 bases that match TRBD1. Germline lookup yields CDR1 SQVTM and CDR2 ANQGSEA. The V gene end was trimmed by 6 bases and the J gene end by 0 bases; junction bases not matched to a gene: 8. There are 14 residues in the CDR3. The CDR3 bases are TGCAGCGTAGCCGGGACAGCTAGCTCCTACGAGCAGTACTTC. Encoded protein: CSVAGTASSYEQYF.

In its sample, this clone was seen once. The chain links TRBV29-1 to TRBJ1-2, with 8 positions matching TRBD1. The CDR3 length is 13 residues. The ends lost 5 bases at V and 8 bases at J; junction bases unmatched: 10. Germline V lookup: CDR1 SQVTM, CDR2 ANQGSEA. CDR3 region: CSVPTGVAEGYTF. The CDR3 DNA is TGCAGCGTTCCGACAGGGGTGGCAGAAGGCTACACCTTC.

This clone has only one observation. The gene calls are TRBV28 and TRBJ1-2; possibly TRBD1 for D (5 bases). Germline CDR1 MDHEN, CDR2 SYDVKM. The ends were cut back, 3 bases at V and 4 bases at J, with 12 bases in the middle. This CDR3 region has 14 residues. The CDR3 here is CASSLGTGTYGYTF. The CDR3 bases are TGTGCCAGCAGTTTGGGGACCGGAACCTATGGCTACACCTTC.

CDR3 nucleotide sequence: TGTGCCAGTAGCCAGACAGGGACTCAGCCCCAGCATTTT. Encoded protein: CASSQTGTQPQHF. This rearrangement joins TRBV19 to TRBJ1-5; 7 nucleotides align to TRBD1. The CDR3 is made up of 13 amino acids. V shed 6 bases, J shed 6 bases, and the junction held 5 bases outside the gene matches. CDR1 LNHDA and CDR2 SQIVND come from the germline V gene (reference sequence). Together with reference TRBV19 and TRBJ1-5, the CDR3 gives the full variable domain: DGGITQSPKYLFRKEGQNVTLSCEQNLNHDAMYWYRQDPGQGLRLIYYSQIVNDFQKGDIAEGYSVSREKKESFPLTVTSAQKNPTAFYLCASSQTGTQPQHFGDGTRLSIL.

The J gene is TRBJ1-1, the V gene TRBV9; TRBD1 matches 7 bases. Germline-derived CDR1 and CDR2 are SGDLS and YYNGEE. V lost 4 bases, J lost 1 base, and 13 bases stayed unmatched. This CDR3 is built from 17 residues. Here the CDR3 DNA reads TGTGCCAGCAGCCCTAAGACAGGGAGCGGTAGGAACACTGAAGCTTTCTTT. Encoded protein: CASSPKTGSGRNTEAFF. The whole variable domain, filled in from reference TRBV9 and TRBJ1-1, reads DSGVTQTPKHLITATGQRVTLRCSPRSGDLSVYWYQQSLDQGLQFLIQYYNGEERAKGNILERFSAQQFPDLHSELNLSSLELGDSALYFCASSPKTGSGRNTEAFFGQGTRLTVV.

The chain carries TRBV28 and TRBJ1-1; the D is unclear. V was trimmed by 5 bases and J by 5 bases, leaving 15 bases between them. Germline CDR1 reads MDHEN; CDR2 reads SYDVKM. The CDR3 is 14 amino acids. The CDR3, as DNA: TGTGCCAGCAGTCGCCCCGGCGGGGTAACTGAAGCTTTCTTT. Encoded protein: CASSRPGGVTEAFF.

This clone was recorded once. CDR3 loop: CASSFWGRSEYEQYF. The CDR3 coding sequence is TGTGCCAGCAGTTTCTGGGGACGCTCAGAGTACGAGCAGTACTTC. The chain joins TRBV5-6 to TRBJ2-7; D possibly uses TRBD1 or TRBD2 (5 bases each). Per germline, CDR1 SGHDT and CDR2 YYEEEE. The CDR3 loop spans 15 amino acids. With 5 bases removed from V and 4 bases from J, the gap between germline ends came to 19 bases.

The V call is TRBV6-4, the J call TRBJ2-1, with D possibly TRBD1 on 6 matching bases. CDR3 length: 15 amino acids. Germline V CDR1 and CDR2: MRHNA, SNTAGT. Trimming left V 2 bases short and J 0 bases short, with 8 bases between. The CDR3 nucleotides read TGTGCCAGCAGTGACACGGACAGCTCCTACAATGAGCAGTTCTTC. Protein product: CASSDTDSSYNEQFF.

This rearrangement joins TRBV2 to TRBJ1-5, with D possibly matching TRBD1 (6 bases). With 3 bases removed from V and 6 bases from J, the gap between germline ends came to 12 bases. CDR1 and CDR2 from the germline V gene are SNHLY and FYNNEI. The CDR3 is 14 amino acids. CDR3 bases: TGTGCCAGCAGTGACGATGGGGGCGGTCAGCCCCAGCATTTT. This gives the protein CASSDDGGGQPQHF. The full variable domain, with the rest looked up from reference TRBV2 and TRBJ1-5, is EPEVTQTPSHQVTQMGQEVILRCVPISNHLYFYWYRQILGQKVEFLVSFYNNEISEKSEIFDDQFSVERPDGSNFTLKIRSTKLEDSAMYFCASSDDGGGQPQHFGDGTRLSIL.

The chain combines TRBV15 with TRBJ2-7; D is perhaps TRBD1 (6 bases). From germline, CDR1 is LNHNV and CDR2 YYDKDF (reference sequence). CDR3 length: 14 residues. The V gene lost 2 bases and the J gene lost 3 bases, with 11 bases spanning the gap. The CDR3 spells CATSRKAGDYEQYF. Written as DNA, the CDR3 is TGTGCCACCAGCAGAAAGGCAGGGGACTACGAGCAGTACTTC.

The V and J genes are TRBV19 and TRBJ2-2, with D possibly called TRBD1 or TRBD2 (6 bases each). Per the germline V gene, CDR1 is LNHDA and CDR2 is SQIVND (reference sequence). Trimming removed 9 bases from V and 7 bases from J, with 15 bases in between. The CDR3 extends over 13 amino acids. The CDR3, as DNA: TGTGCCAGCAGGAGGGGGTTGGGCGGGGAGCTGTTTTTT. It encodes CASRRGLGGELFF. The full variable domain, in which reference TRBV19 and TRBJ2-2 provide the parts outside the CDR3, is DGGITQSPKYLFRKEGQNVTLSCEQNLNHDAMYWYRQDPGQGLRLIYYSQIVNDFQKGDIAEGYSVSREKKESFPLTVTSAQKNPTAFYLCASRRGLGGELFFGEGSRLTVL.